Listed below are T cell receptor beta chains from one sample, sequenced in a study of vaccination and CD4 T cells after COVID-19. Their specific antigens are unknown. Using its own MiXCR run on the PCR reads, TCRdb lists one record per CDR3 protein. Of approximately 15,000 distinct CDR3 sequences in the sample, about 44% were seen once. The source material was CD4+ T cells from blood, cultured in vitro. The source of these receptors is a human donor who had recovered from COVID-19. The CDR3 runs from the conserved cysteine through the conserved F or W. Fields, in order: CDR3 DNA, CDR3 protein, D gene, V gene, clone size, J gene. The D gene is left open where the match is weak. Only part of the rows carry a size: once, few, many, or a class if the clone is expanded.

TGTGCCAGCAGGCTCGAGAGCGGGGTCTTCTCCTACGAGCAGTACTTC | CASRLESGVFSYEQYF | TRBD2 | TRBV6-1 | - | TRBJ2-7
TGCGCCAGCAGCCACAGGGGGGATACCTACGAGCAGTACTTC | CASSHRGDTYEQYF | TRBD1 | TRBV5-1 | - | TRBJ2-7
TGCAGTGCTATATATCTACAGGGAAGCCACGGCCTCCACTTT | CSAIYLQGSHGLHF | - | TRBV20-1 | few | TRBJ1-6
TGTGTCACGACCCGAGATAGCAATCAGCCCCAGCATTTT | CVTTRDSNQPQHF | - | TRBV6-1 | - | TRBJ1-5
TGTGCCACCTCGACTAGCGGAAAGACCTACGAGCAGTACTTC | CATSTSGKTYEQYF | TRBD2 | TRBV24-1 | few | TRBJ2-7
TGTGCCATCAGTGACTCTGGGGGGGCGGGTGGCTACACCTTC | CAISDSGGAGGYTF | - | TRBV10-3 | - | TRBJ1-2
TGCGCCAGCAGCCAAGACCCGGGACCTAAAGAGACCCAGTACTTC | CASSQDPGPKETQYF | - | TRBV4-3 | - | TRBJ2-5
TGCGCCAGCAGCTTGGGAATAGGGGGACAGGGCTCCTCTAGACACGAGCAGTACTTC | CASSLGIGGQGSSRHEQYF | TRBD1 | TRBV5-1 | - | TRBJ2-7
TGTGCCAGCAGTTATACACCGGTGGGGCTAGCGGGAGAGGGCAATGAGCAGTTCTTC | CASSYTPVGLAGEGNEQFF | TRBD2 | TRBV6-2/TRBV6-3 | - | TRBJ2-1
TGTGCCAGCAGCTTATGGACAGGGGGCCCAGAGACCCAGTACTTC | CASSLWTGGPETQYF | TRBD1 | TRBV11-3 | - | TRBJ2-5
TGTGCCAGTAGTATACTTGACAGCTACGAGCAGTACTTC | CASSILDSYEQYF | - | TRBV19 | - | TRBJ2-7
TGTGCCAGCAGCGACCCCCCGGGACAGGGGGCTTGGAACGAGCAGTACTTC | CASSDPPGQGAWNEQYF | TRBD1 | TRBV7-9 | few | TRBJ2-7
TGTGCCAGCAGCACGGGGGACGGCTATAATTCACCCCTCCACTTT | CASSTGDGYNSPLHF | - | TRBV9 | - | TRBJ1-6
TGTGCCAGCAGTTCCTCAGGGTCTTTGGAGCCCCAGCATTTT | CASSSSGSLEPQHF | - | TRBV2 | - | TRBJ1-5
TGTGCCAGCAGTTATGGGGGTTTTTCTAATTCACCCCTCCACTTT | CASSYGGFSNSPLHF | - | TRBV27 | few | TRBJ1-6
TGTGCCAGCAGCTCTCAGCGAAACATTCAGTACTTC | CASSSQRNIQYF | - | TRBV11-1 | - | TRBJ2-4
TGCGCCAGCAGTGAGTCTAGCGGGGGGTTGTATACGCAGTATTTT | CASSESSGGLYTQYF | TRBD2 | TRBV10-1 | few | TRBJ2-3
TGTGCCAGCAGTTTATTAGGGCAACCCTCGGGGCTGGAGACCCAGTACTTC | CASSLLGQPSGLETQYF | - | TRBV27 | - | TRBJ2-5
TGCAGTGCTAGAGATCTACAGGGCAAATATAATTCACCCCTCCACTTT | CSARDLQGKYNSPLHF | - | TRBV20-1 | - | TRBJ1-6
TGTGCCAGCAGTAGATCAGGGGGTAGCGGCAAAAACATTCAGTACTTC | CASSRSGGSGKNIQYF | - | TRBV6-1 | medium-sized | TRBJ2-4
TGTGCCAGCAGCTTCAGCTACCAAGAGACCCAGTACTTC | CASSFSYQETQYF | - | TRBV11-2 | few | TRBJ2-5
TGCAGTGCTAGAGAGCCCCCCGCGCGGGGGGGCTACGAGCAGTACTTC | CSAREPPARGGYEQYF | TRBD2 | TRBV20-1 | - | TRBJ2-7
TGTGCCACCAGTGAGCAGAACAGGGGCCTAAGCACAGATACGCAGTATTTT | CATSEQNRGLSTDTQYF | TRBD1 | TRBV24-1 | - | TRBJ2-3
TGTGCCTGGGGCAGGGGTACCTACGAGCAGTACTTC | CAWGRGTYEQYF | - | TRBV30 | - | TRBJ2-7
TGTGCCAGTAGAAGATCCGTGAGCGGGAGACAGGATACGCAGTATTTT | CASRRSVSGRQDTQYF | TRBD2 | TRBV19 | - | TRBJ2-3
TGTGCCAGCAATTTAATTGGGACCACTCGCAATCAGCCCCAGCATTTT | CASNLIGTTRNQPQHF | - | TRBV27 | - | TRBJ1-5
TGTGCCATCAGTCCCGGGACTGACAATGAGCAGTTCTTC | CAISPGTDNEQFF | - | TRBV10-3 | - | TRBJ2-1
TGTGCCAGCAGTTTAGTGGCCTTCACAGATACGCAGTATTTT | CASSLVAFTDTQYF | - | TRBV12-3/TRBV12-4 | - | TRBJ2-3
TGTGCCAGCAGTCACGGAGGGGGCTCCTATAATTCACCCCTCCACTTT | CASSHGGGSYNSPLHF | - | TRBV6-1 | - | TRBJ1-6